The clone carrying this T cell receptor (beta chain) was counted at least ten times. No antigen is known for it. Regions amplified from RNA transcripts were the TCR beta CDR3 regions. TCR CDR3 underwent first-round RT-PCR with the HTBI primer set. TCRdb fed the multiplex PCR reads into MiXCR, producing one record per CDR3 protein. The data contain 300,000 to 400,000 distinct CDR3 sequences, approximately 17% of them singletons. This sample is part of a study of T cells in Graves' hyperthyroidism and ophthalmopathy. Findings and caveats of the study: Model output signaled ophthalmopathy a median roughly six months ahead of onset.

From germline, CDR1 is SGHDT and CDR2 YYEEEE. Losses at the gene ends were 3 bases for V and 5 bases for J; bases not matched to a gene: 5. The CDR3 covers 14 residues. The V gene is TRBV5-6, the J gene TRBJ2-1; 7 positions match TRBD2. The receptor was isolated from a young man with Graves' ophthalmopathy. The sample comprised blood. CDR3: CASSWDGTNNEQFF. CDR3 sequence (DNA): TGTGCCAGCAGCTGGGATGGGACTAACAATGAGCAGTTCTTC.